These T cell receptor beta chains were read from a single sample in a study of CD8 T cells in Susac syndrome. TCRdb independently ran MiXCR on the immunoSEQ multiplex PCR reads; one entry per CDR3 protein. The sample yields 200,000 or so distinct CDR3 sequences, roughly nine tenths seen once. Sequencing used CD8+ T cells from PBMCs. These receptors all come from a human donor with multiple sclerosis. Each CDR3 is given with its conserved first and last residue. The D gene is left open where the match is weak. Expanded clones get a size class; other rows say once, few or many, or leave the size out.

>TRBJ1-1|.|TRBV7-9|.
CASSPAPRGAVSEAFF
TGTGCCAGCAGCCCAGCCCCCAGGGGCGCGGTCTCTGAAGCTTTCTTT
>TRBJ2-3|.|TRBV30|.
CAWSTDTQYF
TGTGCCTGGTCCACAGATACGCAGTATTTT
>TRBJ2-1|TRBD2|TRBV6-5|once
CASSTRLAEHYNEQFF
TGTGCCAGCAGTACACGACTAGCGGAGCACTACAATGAGCAGTTCTTC
>TRBJ2-1|TRBD1|TRBV6-1|.
CASSEVEARQGSVVQFF
TGTGCCAGCAGTGAGGTCGAAGCGAGACAGGGTTCGGTCGTGCAGTTCTTC
>TRBJ1-1|.|TRBV4-1|.
CASSQLGTEAFF
TGCGCCAGCAGCCAATTGGGGACTGAAGCTTTCTTT
>TRBJ2-1|.|TRBV12-3/TRBV12-4|.
CASSLGGFYNEQFF
TGTGCCAGCAGTCTAGGAGGTTTCTACAATGAGCAGTTCTTC
>TRBJ1-5|.|TRBV20-1|.
CSARAIIGPGGTQPQHF
TGCAGTGCTAGAGCGATCATAGGCCCCGGGGGTACTCAGCCCCAGCATTTT
>TRBJ2-1|TRBD2|TRBV4-2|.
CASSHLSGSHNEQFF
TGTGCCAGCAGCCACCTTAGCGGGTCCCACAATGAGCAGTTCTTC
>TRBJ2-7|.|TRBV10-3|.
CAISDAGAYEQYF
TGTGCCATCAGTGATGCAGGGGCCTACGAGCAGTACTTC
>TRBJ1-5|.|TRBV2|.
CASRWGLGSNQPQHF
TGTGCCAGCAGGTGGGGCTTAGGGAGCAATCAGCCCCAGCATTTT
>TRBJ2-1|.|TRBV4-3|.
CASSQGPGAGEQFF
TGCGCCAGCAGCCAAGGTCCCGGCGCGGGCGAGCAGTTCTTC
>TRBJ2-7|.|TRBV4-3|.
CASSSGTAGTGEQYF
TGCGCCAGCAGCTCAGGGACTGCTGGTACGGGCGAGCAGTACTTC
>TRBJ2-5|.|TRBV28|.
CASSLQRASYQETQYF
TGTGCCAGCAGTCTCCAGCGGGCTTCTTACCAAGAGACCCAGTACTTC
>TRBJ1-1|.|TRBV10-3|.
CAISTPTGLGTEAFF
TGTGCCATCAGTACCCCGACGGGGTTGGGGACTGAAGCTTTCTTT
>TRBJ2-7|.|TRBV10-3|.
CAISELGGAGEQYF
TGTGCCATCAGTGAGTTAGGAGGAGCGGGCGAGCAGTACTTC
>TRBJ1-5|.|TRBV12-3/TRBV12-4|few
CASSTGSNQPQHF
TGTGCCAGCAGTACAGGGAGCAATCAGCCCCAGCATTTT
>TRBJ2-4|TRBD2|TRBV11-2|.
CASSSLAGGWAKNIQYF
TGTGCCAGCAGCTCCTTAGCGGGGGGGTGGGCCAAAAACATTCAGTACTTC
>TRBJ2-3|.|TRBV24-1|once
CATKFADTQYF
TGTGCCACCAAGTTTGCAGATACGCAGTATTTT
>TRBJ1-5|.|TRBV25-1|.
CASSESGLGNQPQHF
TGTGCCAGCAGTGAATCGGGTCTCGGCAATCAGCCCCAGCATTTT
>TRBJ2-1|.|TRBV19|once
CASSPLAGWSYNEQFF
TGTGCCAGTAGTCCCCTGGCGGGATGGTCCTACAATGAGCAGTTCTTC
>TRBJ2-7|TRBD1|TRBV7-9|.
CASSSDPGQDEQYF
TGTGCCAGCAGCTCCGACCCCGGACAGGACGAGCAGTACTTC
>TRBJ1-4|.|TRBV15|.
CATSDRVSNEKLFF
TGTGCCACCAGCGACCGGGTGTCCAATGAAAAACTGTTTTTT
>TRBJ1-2|.|TRBV7-9|.
CASEGPFGGGYTF
TGTGCCAGCGAAGGACCCTTCGGGGGCGGCTACACCTTC
>TRBJ2-3|.|TRBV11-2|.
CASSLVGSSTDTQYF
TGTGCCAGCAGCTTAGTTGGTTCTAGCACAGATACGCAGTATTTT
>TRBJ1-6|.|TRBV20-1|.
CSARDLDGGGYSPLHF
TGCAGTGCTAGAGATCTCGACGGGGGGGGTTATTCACCCCTCCACTTT
>TRBJ2-2|.|TRBV6-1|.
CASSPIGRYSNTGELFF
TGTGCCAGCAGCCCCATCGGCCGGTACTCTAACACCGGGGAGCTGTTTTTT
>TRBJ2-1|TRBD2|TRBV12-3/TRBV12-4|.
CASSSPRGTSGNEQFF
TGTGCCAGCAGTTCTCCCAGAGGGACTAGCGGGAATGAGCAGTTCTTC
>TRBJ2-3|.|TRBV2|.
CASLWGTTDTQYF
TGTGCGTCTCTTTGGGGCACCACAGATACGCAGTATTTT
>TRBJ1-5|.|TRBV7-8|.
CASSLYVLGVYSNQPQHF
TGTGCCAGCAGCTTATATGTCCTAGGGGTCTATAGCAATCAGCCCCAGCATTTT
>TRBJ2-7|.|TRBV27|.
CASSEGREYEQYF
TGTGCCAGCAGTGAGGGGCGGGAATACGAGCAGTACTTC
>TRBJ2-7|TRBD1|TRBV5-4|once
CASSFSSRDRADYEQYF
TGTGCCAGCAGCTTTTCATCGCGGGACAGGGCGGACTACGAGCAGTACTTC
>TRBJ2-2|TRBD2|TRBV29-1|.
CSVPSGGTTGELFF
TGCAGCGTTCCAAGCGGGGGTACCACCGGGGAGCTGTTTTTT
>TRBJ2-1|TRBD2|TRBV9|.
CASSVGLAVYNEQFF
TGTGCCAGCAGCGTAGGACTAGCGGTCTACAATGAGCAGTTCTTC
>TRBJ2-4|.|TRBV6-1|few
CASSSVLAKNIQYF
TGTGCCAGCAGTTCCGTCCTAGCCAAAAACATTCAGTACTTC
>TRBJ2-6|.|TRBV7-6|.
CASSLPETRGPASGANVLTF
TGTGCCAGCAGCTTGCCTGAAACCAGGGGCCCGGCTTCTGGGGCCAACGTCCTGACTTTC
>TRBJ2-5|TRBD1|TRBV5-1|.
CASSQKTGGQETQYF
TGCGCCAGCAGCCAAAAGACAGGGGGCCAAGAGACCCAGTACTTC
>TRBJ2-1|.|TRBV20-1|.
CSAGITNEQFF
TGCAGTGCTGGAATTACCAATGAGCAGTTCTTC
>TRBJ1-2|.|TRBV5-6|.
CASSLEPAGLHGYTF
TGTGCCAGCAGCTTAGAACCGGCAGGGCTCCATGGCTACACCTTC
>TRBJ2-2|.|TRBV5-4|.
CASSFRQLENTGELFF
TGTGCCAGCAGCTTTCGACAGTTGGAGAACACCGGGGAGCTGTTTTTT
>TRBJ1-2|.|TRBV6-1|.
CASSIHRDFRPLYGYTF
TGTGCCAGCAGTATCCACAGGGACTTTAGACCGCTCTATGGCTACACCTTC
>TRBJ2-7|.|TRBV7-9|.
CASSSPLEQGRNEQYF
TGTGCCAGCAGTTCTCCCCTGGAACAGGGACGGAACGAGCAGTACTTC
>TRBJ2-1|.|TRBV13|.
CASSPGRHNEQFF
TGTGCCAGCAGCCCGGGAAGGCACAATGAGCAGTTCTTC
>TRBJ2-7|.|TRBV6-5|.
CASSYSPSVEGVTYEQYF
TGTGCCAGCAGTTACTCCCCCTCCGTTGAAGGGGTAACCTACGAGCAGTACTTC
>TRBJ2-2|.|TRBV9|.
CASSETGWTGELFF
TGTGCCAGCAGCGAGACAGGTTGGACCGGGGAGCTGTTTTTT
>TRBJ2-5|.|TRBV5-6|.
CASSFRQTQETQYF
TGTGCCAGCAGCTTTCGGCAGACGCAAGAGACCCAGTACTTC
>TRBJ1-4|TRBD1|TRBV4-3|.
CASSQAGTGTNEKLFF
TGCGCCAGCAGCCAAGCAGGGACAGGGACTAATGAAAAACTGTTTTTT
>TRBJ1-2|.|TRBV10-3|.
CAISESIQGSGYTF
TGTGCCATCAGTGAGTCAATCCAGGGATCCGGCTACACCTTC
>TRBJ2-3|TRBD2|TRBV4-3|.
CASSQDPPSGSTDTQYF
TGCGCCAGCAGCCAAGATCCGCCTAGCGGGAGCACAGATACGCAGTATTTT
>TRBJ2-2|TRBD1|TRBV6-5|few
CASSNRGRIGELFF
TGTGCCAGCAGTAACAGGGGGCGTATCGGGGAGCTGTTTTTT
>TRBJ1-1|TRBD1|TRBV5-6|.
CASSWTGGLDEAFF
TGTGCCAGCAGCTGGACAGGGGGCCTGGATGAAGCTTTCTTT
>TRBJ2-3|.|TRBV15|.
CATSRRTSTDTQYF
TGTGCCACCAGCAGACGGACCAGCACAGATACGCAGTATTTT
>TRBJ2-7|.|TRBV9|few
CASSVGGSYEQYF
TGTGCCAGCAGCGTAGGCGGCTCCTACGAGCAGTACTTC
>TRBJ2-1|TRBD2|TRBV7-9|.
CASSLPTSAPYNEQFF
TGTGCCAGCAGCTTACCGACTAGCGCCCCTTACAATGAGCAGTTCTTC
>TRBJ2-7|TRBD2|TRBV9|.
CASSLGLAGYEQYF
TGTGCCAGCAGCCTCGGACTAGCGGGATACGAGCAGTACTTC
>TRBJ2-1|TRBD2|TRBV13|.
CASSRLGLGYNEQFF
TGTGCCAGCAGCCGACTAGGACTAGGCTACAATGAGCAGTTCTTC